The 5 T cell receptor beta chains given below trace back to one sample, sequenced in a study of T-cell reconstitution after alpha-beta-depleted transplantation in children (dated by TCRdb to 2015 to 2016). Preparation of the library involved PCR. Sequencer: Illumina HiSeq 2500. TCR library preparation used molecular barcoding, with unique molecular identifiers applied to normalize quantification of the TCRbeta repertoire. TCRdb reprocessing: public reads trimmed at Q25 with fastp, clones called with MiXCR, in-frame beta chains kept. Merged by CDR3 protein, the rows form single entries marked with the most common genes and DNA. The sample table contains about 270,000 distinct CDR3 sequences; only one count was recorded for almost 10% of them. The ten top clones hold about 9.5% of the sample. The source material was PBMCs from the stem cell graft donor, sampled from the stem cell graft. Receptor source: a human donor who donated a stem cell graft to a child with SCID.

This chain connects TRBV14 to TRBJ2-1, with TRBD2 matching 13 bases. Germline lookup yields CDR1 SGHDN and CDR2 FVKESK. V lost 1 base and J lost 8; bases outside the gene matches: 5. The CDR3 is 16 amino acids. CDR3 amino acids: CASSQVGLAGVDEQFF. The CDR3 region has the DNA TGTGCCAGCAGCCAAGTTGGACTAGCGGGGGTCGATGAGCAGTTCTTC.

The rearrangement links TRBV7-6 to TRBJ2-2; D possibly corresponds to TRBD1 (6 bases). CDR1 is SGHVS and CDR2 is FNYEAQ in the germline V gene. Trimming took off 2 bases at V and 4 bases at J, with 14 bases between the two ends. This CDR3 comprises 16 residues. Written as DNA, the CDR3 is TGTGCCAGCAGCTTAACTGGGGGCTTGGGCACCGGGGAGCTGTTTTTT. Residues: CASSLTGGLGTGELFF.

This clonotype has more than one count but fewer than ten. This sequence joins TRBV6-1 and TRBJ1-2; no clear D gene. V was clipped by 5 bases and J by 4 bases, with 11 bases between them. Per the germline V gene, CDR1 is MNHNS and CDR2 is SASEGT. The CDR3 totals 13 residues. In DNA form, the CDR3 reads TGTGCCAGCAGTCCGCAGACCCCCTATGGCTACACCTTC. This gives the protein CASSPQTPYGYTF.

There are a few counts of this clonotype. The chain combines TRBV5-8 with TRBJ2-3; tentative D call: TRBD1 (6 bases). The germline gives CDR1 SGHTS, CDR2 YDEGEE. Trimming pared 4 bases from V and 4 bases from J, leaving 16 bases between. The CDR3 is 15 amino acids. CDR3 bases: TGTGCCAGCAGCCGGGACACCCACTATTCAGATACGCAGTATTTT. It translates to CASSRDTHYSDTQYF.

The rearrangement links TRBV7-9 to TRBJ2-3; the D is unclear. This CDR3 region has 13 residues. Germline CDR1 and CDR2: SEHNR and FQNEAQ (reference sequence). The V end was cut by 6 bases, the J end by 5 bases, with 12 bases between. Here the CDR3 reads CASRVTELDTQYF. The CDR3 DNA follows: TGTGCCAGCAGAGTCACAGAGCTAGATACGCAGTATTTT. Full variable domain (rest looked up from reference TRBV7-9 and TRBJ2-3): DTGVSQNPRHKITKRGQNVTFRCDPISEHNRLYWYRQTLGQGPEFLTYFQNEAQLEKSRLLSDRFSAERPKGSFSTLEIQRTEQGDSAMYLCASRVTELDTQYFGPGTRLTVL.